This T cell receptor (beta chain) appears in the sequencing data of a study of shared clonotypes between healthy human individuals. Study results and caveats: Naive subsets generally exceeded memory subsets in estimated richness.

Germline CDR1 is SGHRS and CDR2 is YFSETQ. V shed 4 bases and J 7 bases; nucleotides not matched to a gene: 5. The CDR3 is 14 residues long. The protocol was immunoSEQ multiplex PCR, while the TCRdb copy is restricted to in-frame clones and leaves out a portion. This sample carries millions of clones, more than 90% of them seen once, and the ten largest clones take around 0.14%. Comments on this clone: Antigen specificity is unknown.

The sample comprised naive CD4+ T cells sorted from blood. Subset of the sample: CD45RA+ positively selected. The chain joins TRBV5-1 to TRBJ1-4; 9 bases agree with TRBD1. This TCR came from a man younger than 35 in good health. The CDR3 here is CASSLTGGFEKLFF. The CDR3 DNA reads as TGCGCCAGCAGCCTGACAGGGGGGTTTGAAAAACTGTTTTTT.